The 27 T cell receptor beta chains given below trace back to one sample, sequenced in a study of human T cells and chemical hapten exposure (dated by TCRdb to about 2021). Total RNA was extracted from unfractionated whole blood collected in Tempus Blood RNA tubes. Library method: 5' RACE. Data came from an Illumina MiSeq. In-frame beta chains were kept once TCRdb had trimmed the public reads at Q25 with fastp and called clones with MiXCR. Under each unique CDR3 protein, matching rows form one entry showing the most common genes and DNA. The sample contains tens of thousands of distinct CDR3 sequences, 15% of them found a single time. The ten biggest clones cover 6.8% of the sample. Every receptor here comes from a female donor in good health.

This chain links TRBV29-1 with TRBJ1-5, with 10 positions matching TRBD1. CDR1 is SQVTM, CDR2 ANQGSEA, per germline. The CDR3 spans 15 residues. With V trimmed by 6 bases and J by 5 bases, 10 bases remained unmatched. CDR3 sequence: CSVSYAGTGDQPQHF. In DNA, the CDR3 is TGCAGCGTCTCTTATGCCGGGACAGGGGATCAGCCCCAGCATTTT.

On this clonotype itself: This may arise from a read error, as a much more abundant clone is one base away. The rearrangement joins TRBV30 to TRBJ2-7; D unclear. The CDR3 length is 11 residues. Germline values: CDR1 GTSNPN, CDR2 SVGIG (reference sequence). V was cut by 4 bases and J by 3 bases, with 7 bases left in between. This CDR3 reads CAWKNCYEQYF. DNA for the CDR3: TGTGCCTGGAAGAACTGCTACGAGCAGTACTTC. Full variable domain (missing parts from reference TRBV30 and TRBJ2-7): SQTIHQWPATLVQPVGSPLSLECTVEGTSNPNLYWYRQAAGRGLQLLFYSVGIGQISSEVPQNLSASRPQDRQFILSSKKLLLSDSGFYLCAWKNCYEQYFGPGTRLTVT.

This clonotype has more than one count but fewer than ten. V usage is TRBV29-1 and J usage is TRBJ2-2; a possible D gene is TRBD1 (6 bases). Germline-derived CDR1 and CDR2 are SQVTM and ANQGSEA. This CDR3 contains 12 residues. V was trimmed by 6 bases and J by 3 bases, leaving 8 bases between them. CDR3 bases: TGCAGCGTGGACAGAGACACCGGGGAGCTGTTTTTT. Translation: CSVDRDTGELFF.

The sample holds a few counts of this clonotype. The gene calls are TRBV30 and TRBJ2-7; D possibly corresponds to TRBD2 (6 bases). CDR1 is GTSNPN, CDR2 SVGIG, per germline (reference sequence). With 3 bases removed from V and 1 base from J, the gap between germline ends came to 16 bases. CDR3 length: 15 amino acids. CDR3: CAWSGWRASSYEQYF. CDR3 bases: TGTGCCTGGAGCGGCTGGAGGGCATCGTCCTACGAGCAGTACTTC.

This clonotype was counted between two and nine times. The V and J genes are TRBV5-6 and TRBJ1-4; D is ambiguous. The V end lost 0 bases, the J end lost 12 bases, and 12 bases lay between the germline ends. CDR3 length: 13 residues. Per germline, CDR1 SGHDT and CDR2 YYEEEE. In DNA form, the CDR3 reads TGTGCCAGCAGCTTGGACGGGCGGAGCGAACTGTTTTTT. It specifies CASSLDGRSELFF.

CDR3 amino acids: CASSQEVSGVGNTEAFF. The CDR3 DNA sequence: TGCGCCAGCAGCCAAGAAGTGTCAGGGGTAGGGAACACTGAAGCTTTCTTT. J is TRBJ1-1 and V is TRBV4-3; D might be TRBD1 (6 bases). The CDR3 has 17 amino acids. Germline assignment: CDR1 LGHNA and CDR2 YSLEER. V lost 0 bases, J lost 1 base, and 15 bases lay in between.

CDR3 bases: TGTGCCAGCAGCCCTAGGGACAGGGGGCTTCGAGTTGGCGGAAACATTCAGTACTTC. Translated: CASSPRDRGLRVGGNIQYF. The J gene is TRBJ2-4, the V gene TRBV6-2 or TRBV6-3; 12 positions match TRBD1. Per germline, CDR1 MNHEY and CDR2 SVGEGT. This CDR3 comprises 19 residues. The trim removed 6 bases at V and 6 bases at J, leaving 18 bases unmatched.

The J gene is TRBJ1-6, the V gene TRBV7-2, with unresolved D. There are 13 residues in the CDR3. V was pared by 5 bases and J by 10 bases, with 12 bases between. The V gene's germline CDR1 is SGHTA and CDR2 FQGNSA. CDR3 DNA: TGTGCCAGCAGCGTTTTAGAGAAGTCACCCCTCCACTTT. As protein: CASSVLEKSPLHF.

The V call is TRBV12-3 or TRBV12-4, the J call TRBJ2-5, with 7 bases lining up with TRBD2. This CDR3 is 14 amino acids long. Trimming cost V 4 bases and J 0 bases; bases outside gene matches: 2. The CDR3 protein is CASSYSGYQETQYF. The CDR3 region has the DNA TGTGCCAGCAGTTATAGCGGGTACCAAGAGACCCAGTACTTC.

The rearrangement joins TRBV28 to TRBJ2-7; D assignment may be TRBD1 or TRBD2 (5 bases each). There are 14 residues in the CDR3. The germline V and J ends were trimmed by 3 bases and 9 bases, with 18 bases remaining between them. Germline assignment: CDR1 MDHEN and CDR2 SYDVKM. This CDR3 reads CASSFGDPLNAQYF. As DNA, the CDR3 is TGTGCCAGCAGTTTTGGGGACCCCCTTAATGCGCAGTACTTC.

The V gene is TRBV12-3 or TRBV12-4, the J gene TRBJ1-5; D possibly corresponds to TRBD1 (5 bases). The CDR3 totals 15 residues. V was clipped by 7 bases and J by 1 base, with 14 bases between them. The CDR3 DNA reads TGTGCCAGCACAGCTGGGGGAAGCAGCAATCAGCCCCAGCATTTT. Encoded protein: CASTAGGSSNQPQHF.

This clonotype was seen more than once but under ten times. This rearrangement joins TRBV5-6 to TRBJ1-2; D perhaps matches TRBD1 (6 bases). The V end was cut by 6 bases, the J end by 4 bases, with 22 bases between. The CDR3 is 16 amino acids. Germline values: CDR1 SGHDT, CDR2 YYEEEE. The CDR3, as DNA: TGTGCCAGCATCGCTATTCGTAGGGGGATTCGCTATGGCTACACCTTC. Translating it yields CASIAIRRGIRYGYTF.

On this clonotype itself: One junction end disagrees with the germline gene, perhaps due to a read error. The gene calls are TRBV6-1 and TRBJ1-5; no clear D. Per germline, CDR1 MNHNS and CDR2 SASEGT. There are 13 residues in the CDR3. The CDR3 DNA reads TGTGCCATCAGTCTATATAGCAATCAGCCCCAGCATTTT. It translates to CAISLYSNQPQHF.

The chain employs TRBV5-1 and TRBJ1-1, with D possibly matching TRBD1 (6 bases). The germline V and J ends were trimmed by 0 bases and 3 bases, with 9 bases remaining between them. The germline CDR1 and CDR2 sequences are SGHRS and YFSETQ. The CDR3 covers 14 residues. CDR3 nucleotides: TGCGCCAGCAGCTTGGAGGGGGGCTACACTGAAGCTTTCTTT. Residues: CASSLEGGYTEAFF.

This clonotype showed up just a few times. J is TRBJ2-7 and V is TRBV6-2 or TRBV6-3; D possibly corresponds to TRBD2 (6 bases). The germline CDR1 and CDR2 sequences are MNHEY and SVGEGT. The V end was cut by 1 base, the J end by 2 bases, with 9 bases between. The CDR3 runs to 14 residues. For the CDR3, the DNA is TGTGCCAGCAGTTACTACGGAGGGCCCTACGAGCAGTACTTC. This translates into CASSYYGGPYEQYF.

This clonotype was seen a few times. The chain uses TRBV12-3 or TRBV12-4 and TRBJ1-6; D gene ambiguous. This CDR3 comprises 15 residues. Trimming stripped 6 bases from V and 7 bases from J, with 16 bases between. The CDR3 loop is CASSRSTLPNSPLHF. In DNA, the CDR3 is TGTGCCAGCAGCCGGTCGACACTACCGAATTCACCCCTCCACTTT.

Many counts were recorded for this clonotype. The V and J genes are TRBV2 and TRBJ1-2; no firm D call. With 3 bases removed from V and 4 bases from J, the gap between germline ends came to 9 bases. The CDR3 runs to 13 residues. Per germline, CDR1 SNHLY and CDR2 FYNNEI. For the CDR3, the DNA is TGTGCCAGCAGTGAGGGCGGAATCTATGGCTACACCTTC. Translation: CASSEGGIYGYTF.

The genes are TRBV6-5 and TRBJ2-1, with 7 bases lining up with TRBD1. The ends lost 0 bases at V and 4 bases at J; junction bases unmatched: 6. In germline, CDR1 is MNHEY, CDR2 SVGAGI. The CDR3 is 16 amino acids. CDR3 nucleotides: TGTGCCAGCAGTTACTCGATTGGACAGGTTTACAATGAGCAGTTCTTC. Protein: CASSYSIGQVYNEQFF.

The CDR3 is CASSLWQGVGEKLFF. The CDR3 nucleotides are TGCGCCAGCAGCTTGTGGCAGGGTGTTGGTGAAAAACTGTTTTTT. The rearrangement uses TRBV5-1 and TRBJ1-4; TRBD1 is a possible D gene (5 bases). This CDR3 is 15 amino acids long. V was cut by 1 base and J by 7 bases, with 14 bases left in between. Germline V CDR1 and CDR2: SGHRS, YFSETQ.

This clonotype came up a few times. The CDR3 bases are TGCGCCAGCAGCATATTCACAGGGGGCAACTACGAGCAGTACTTC. Encoded protein: CASSIFTGGNYEQYF. V usage is TRBV5-1 and J usage is TRBJ2-7, with 9 bases lining up with TRBD1. Germline V gives CDR1 SGHRS, CDR2 YFSETQ. Trimming at V came to 4 bases and at J to 3 bases, leaving 8 bases not matched to a gene. CDR3 size: 15 residues.

This clonotype was seen only a few times. This sequence joins TRBV7-2 and TRBJ2-3; TRBD2 is a possible D gene (5 bases). In germline, CDR1 is SGHTA, CDR2 FQGNSA. The CDR3 consists of 15 residues. V lost 3 bases, J lost 5 bases, and 15 bases lay in between. The CDR3 nucleotides read TGTGCCAGCAGCTTTTCCCGGGGTTTTGGAGATACGCAGTATTTT. Translating gives CASSFSRGFGDTQYF.

The table lists this clonotype with a few counts. The chain joins TRBV2 to TRBJ1-1; D gene uncertain. The V end lost 7 bases, the J end lost 0 bases, and 6 bases lay between the germline ends. Per germline, CDR1 SNHLY and CDR2 FYNNEI. This CDR3 is built from 12 residues. This CDR3 is CASIGLNTEAFF. CDR3 nucleotide sequence: TGTGCCAGCATAGGCTTGAACACTGAAGCTTTCTTT.

J is TRBJ2-1 and V is TRBV20-1; D uncertain. There are 15 residues in the CDR3. CDR1 and CDR2 (germline): DFQATT, SNEGSKA (reference sequence). V was trimmed by 3 bases and J by 7 bases, leaving 19 bases between them. The CDR3 coding sequence is TGCAGTGCTAGCATACCTTGGAGTCTCGCTAATGAGCAGTTCTTC. The encoded protein is CSASIPWSLANEQFF.

The chain is built from TRBV30 and TRBJ1-2; unclear D gene. V gave up 6 bases and J gave up 7 bases, with 12 bases separating them. The CDR3 contains 11 residues. The germline gives CDR1 GTSNPN, CDR2 SVGIG (reference sequence). This CDR3 reads CACRMGGGYTF. The DNA for the CDR3 is TGTGCCTGTCGTATGGGAGGTGGCTACACCTTC. Based on the CDR3 plus reference TRBV30 and TRBJ1-2, the full variable domain is SQTIHQWPATLVQPVGSPLSLECTVEGTSNPNLYWYRQAAGRGLQLLFYSVGIGQISSEVPQNLSASRPQDRQFILSSKKLLLSDSGFYLCACRMGGGYTFGSGTRLTVV.

This clonotype was observed a handful of times. The V and J genes are TRBV6-1 and TRBJ1-5; the D gene is possibly TRBD1 (5 bases). This CDR3 has 16 residues. CDR1 MNHNS and CDR2 SASEGT come from the germline V gene. The V gene lost 4 bases and the J gene lost 0 bases, with 13 bases spanning the gap. CDR3 DNA sequence: TGTGCCAGCAGTGTCCGCCGGACACCTAGCAATCAGCCCCAGCATTTT. It yields the protein CASSVRRTPSNQPQHF.

The CDR3 region is CASSSQAAGYTEAFF. CDR3 DNA sequence: TGTGCCAGCAGTTCGCAGGCCGCGGGTTATACTGAAGCTTTCTTT. The rearrangement uses TRBV6-5 and TRBJ1-1, with D unclear. Trimming left V 4 bases short and J 5 bases short, with 17 bases between. Germline values: CDR1 MNHEY, CDR2 SVGAGI. The CDR3 contains 15 residues.

This chain links TRBV7-8 with TRBJ1-1; D is uncertain. The CDR3 length is 15 residues. The germline V gene encodes CDR1 SGHVS and CDR2 FQNEAQ. The V gene lost 2 bases and the J gene lost 4 bases, with 14 bases spanning the gap. The CDR3 region has the DNA TGTGCCAGCAGCTTAATTGGAGAATGGCTCACTGAAGCTTTCTTT. Its protein product is CASSLIGEWLTEAFF.